There are a few counts of the clone carrying this TCR beta chain. Authors' processing steps: Using reference gene primer amplification, nucleated cell counts were estimated. Sequencing used immunoSEQ multiplex PCR; TCRdb keeps in-frame clones, though not all of them. V and J calls and clone size come straight from that table; D and trimming were deduced from the DNA. The sample records 80,000 to 100,000 clones, about 87% being singletons. Per the germline V gene, CDR1 is SEHNR and CDR2 is FQNEAQ (reference sequence). V lost 5 bases, J lost 4 bases, and 12 bases stayed unmatched. CDR3 length equals 16 residues. The data originate from a study of blood T cell repertoires in COVID-19. As for the study in general: The study drew acute and convalescent COVID-19 samples from the United States, Italy and Spain.

This TCR was sampled from a human donor in a cohort sampled during active COVID-19. What was sequenced was peripheral blood. The chain is built from TRBV7-9 and TRBJ1-2; 8 bases fit TRBD1. The CDR3 DNA reads TGTGCCAGCAGCCCGGAGGCAGGGGGCATCATCTATGGCTACACCTTC. Residues: CASSPEAGGIIYGYTF.